This paragraph reports one T cell receptor (beta chain). The length of the CDR3 is 14 residues. The germline V gene encodes CDR1 SQVTM and CDR2 ANQGSEA. V lost 6 bases, J lost 5 bases, and 17 bases lay in between. These data come from a study of blood T cell repertoires in COVID-19. Study context: Either two negative PCRs, clearance, or symptom resolution qualified Cohort 3 donors as recovered. The United States, Italy and Spain supplied acute and convalescent COVID-19 samples. Sources were T cells, B-cell-depleted T cells, or PBMCs; the material itself was cDNA or gDNA.

Libraries were prepared by immunoSEQ multiplex PCR; TCRdb keeps only in-frame clonotypes and omits some of them. Of about 210,000 clones in the sample, about nine tenths were seen once. Clinical history as reported by participants underpinned cohort assignment. This sequence originates from a man in his thirties or forties in a cohort exposed to, infected with or recovered from COVID-19 (not recorded which). The V and J genes are TRBV29-1 and TRBJ2-1; D may be TRBD1 (6 bases). Sequencing input: PBMCs or T cells enriched from blood (not recorded which). The CDR3 region is CSVKGRGKDNEQFF. Here the CDR3 DNA reads TGCAGCGTCAAGGGCAGGGGAAAGGACAATGAGCAGTTCTTC.